A single TCR beta chain is shown here with its context. Its specific antigen is unknown. No qualities accompany the bases; no much larger clone lies one base away. The record originates from a study of blood T cell repertoires in COVID-19 (dated by TCRdb to about 2020). Study-wide context: The collaborator samples originated in the United States, Italy and Spain and spanned the acute and convalescent phases of COVID-19. The prospective study material was composed of cDNA or gDNA derived from T cells, B-cell-depleted T cells, or PBMCs. Subjects who had been exposed to COVID-19, were actively infected with it, or had recovered from it provided the deeply sampled blood TCRbeta repertoires that made up the dataset. The repertoires were released in a freely available public database intended as a resource for research on the immune response to SARS-CoV-2. The samples were drawn from two sources: the first 160 participants of the ongoing ImmuneRACE study, and over 950 subjects contributed by 6 global collaborators. Sample metadata almost always included a de-identified subject ID, COVID-19 status, age in years and sex. Where available, HLA class I and class II types were obtained from metadata supplied by the sample provider rather than from assay-based typing.

TCRbeta CDR3 regions were amplified from genomic DNA by means of the immunoSEQ Assay, a bias-controlled multiplex PCR. The authors' analysis ran thus. Nucleated cell counts per sample were estimated from amplification of reference gene primers within the assay. To quantify the absolute abundance of each unique TCRbeta CDR3 rearrangement, sequence reads were collapsed and filtered. For each sample, productive Simpson clonality was calculated as the square root of Simpson's diversity index across productive rearrangements. The source is immuneACCESS, and TCRdb retained only in-frame sequences with V and J called. Part of the clones is not carried over; for the studies checked, unresolved V genes explain less than half of this, and the remainder is unexplained. Clonal size and the V and J genes are those of that table, whereas D and trimming came from the DNA. This sample holds 64,000 or so clones; around 80% were observed only once. Together, the top ten hold over 9.5% of the sample.

Broader findings and caveats from the paper: The amount of clinical and demographic metadata varied by source and participant and was provided uncurated.

Each collaborating institution followed its own protocols to collect whole blood in K2EDTA tubes. Collaborator samples were shipped for TCRbeta analysis as frozen whole blood, isolated PBMCs, or DNA extracted from either sample type. The specimen sequenced was peripheral blood. This clonotype was sampled from a man at least 80 years old with acute or convalescent COVID-19.

The CDR3 is CASSEVSGQGARDGYTF. The DNA sequence is given as TGTGCCAGCAGTGAAGTGTCGGGACAGGGGGCAAGGGATGGCTACACCTTC. Recombination connected TRBV2 to TRBJ1-2; the junction holds 12 bases that match TRBD1. Taken from cysteine to phenylalanine, the CDR3 has 17 residues. The DNA shown is the 51-base CDR3, in frame from base 1. Trimming leaves V shorter by 1 base and J shorter by 6 bases, with the junction holding 9 bases beyond the gene matches. Taken from the germline V gene, the CDR1 and CDR2 loops are SNHLY and FYNNEI.